One sample yielded the 16 T cell receptor beta chains listed below, sequenced in a study of blood T cell repertoires in COVID-19. The repertoire was sequenced with immunoSEQ multiplex PCR; TCRdb's copy has only in-frame clones and lacks some. Of about 280,000 clones listed, around 86% are singletons. The sample taken for sequencing was peripheral blood. These receptors all stem from a human donor in a cohort sampled during active COVID-19.

This sequence joins TRBV9 and TRBJ1-2; D not resolved. The CDR3 spans 15 residues. The germline V and J ends were trimmed by 0 bases and 4 bases, with 13 bases remaining between them. Germline CDR1 is SGDLS and CDR2 is YYNGEE. CDR3 bases: TGTGCCAGCAGCGTAGGGAGGGCACTAAGCTATGGCTACACCTTC. This gives the protein CASSVGRALSYGYTF.

The chain recombines TRBV6-1 with TRBJ2-2, with D possibly matching TRBD1 (5 bases). V was pared by 0 bases and J by 4 bases, with 15 bases between. CDR1 and CDR2 from the germline V gene are MNHNS and SASEGT. The CDR3 runs 17 residues. The chain's CDR3 is CASSEAPVTGRTGELFF. The CDR3 nucleotides are TGTGCCAGCAGTGAAGCGCCAGTAACAGGCCGCACCGGGGAGCTGTTTTTT.

As DNA, the CDR3 is TGTGCCAGCAGCTTAGCAAACAGGAGAAGCTCCTACGAGCAGTACTTC. Translating it yields CASSLANRRSSYEQYF. The chain carries TRBV13 and TRBJ2-7, with D perhaps TRBD1 (5 bases). CDR1 PRHDT and CDR2 FYEKMQ come from the germline V gene (reference sequence). Trimming stripped 1 base from V and 0 bases from J, with 13 bases between. This CDR3 is built from 16 residues. Together with reference TRBV13 and TRBJ2-7, the CDR3 gives the full variable domain: AAGVIQSPRHLIKEKRETATLKCYPIPRHDTVYWYQQGPGQDPQFLISFYEKMQSDKGSIPDRFSAQQFSDYHSELNMSSLELGDSALYFCASSLANRRSSYEQYFGPGTRLTVT.

The chain joins TRBV9 to TRBJ1-6, with no clear D. The germline V gene has CDR1 SGDLS and CDR2 YYNGEE. This CDR3 is built from 16 residues. The V gene lost 0 bases and the J gene lost 6 bases, with 13 bases spanning the gap. CDR3 amino acids: CASSVATGSANSPLHF. CDR3 in DNA: TGTGCCAGCAGCGTAGCTACCGGGTCGGCTAATTCACCCCTCCACTTT.

This chain connects TRBV30 to TRBJ1-5, with a possible D match to TRBD1 (5 bases). The CDR3 is made up of 13 amino acids. V was trimmed by 2 bases and J by 1 base, leaving 6 bases between them. CDR1 and CDR2 (germline): GTSNPN, SVGIG (reference sequence). DNA for the CDR3: TGTGCCTGGAGTCCAGGGAGCAATCAGCCCCAGCATTTT. Amino acid sequence: CAWSPGSNQPQHF.

The rearrangement joins TRBV5-1 to TRBJ2-1; TRBD2 might be the D (5 bases). The germline V and J ends were trimmed by 0 bases and 7 bases, with 8 bases remaining between them. Germline CDR1 SGHRS, CDR2 YFSETQ. The CDR3 loop spans 13 amino acids. In nucleotides, the CDR3 is TGCGCCAGCAGCTTGGCTAGCCAGAATGAGCAGTTCTTC. This sequence encodes CASSLASQNEQFF.

The chain uses TRBV24-1 and TRBJ2-1; 10 bases are shared with TRBD2. There are 16 residues in the CDR3. The V gene's germline CDR1 is KGHDR and CDR2 SFDVKD. The V gene end was trimmed by 3 bases and the J gene end by 5 bases; junction bases not matched to a gene: 6. The CDR3 nucleotides read TGTGCCACCAGTGATCCTAGCGGGAGAGAAGACAATGAGCAGTTCTTC. Protein: CATSDPSGREDNEQFF.

V and J are TRBV6-5 and TRBJ2-1, with TRBD2 matching over 7 bases. CDR3 size: 15 residues. J lost 10 bases, V lost 2 bases, and 11 bases had no gene match. Germline CDR1 MNHEY, CDR2 SVGAGI. The DNA of the CDR3 is TGTGCCAGCAGTTACGTCGGCGGGAGCTCGAGGGAGCAGTTCTTC. It yields the protein CASSYVGGSSREQFF.

The rearrangement uses TRBV11-3 and TRBJ2-2; possibly TRBD2 for D (7 bases). Germline lookup yields CDR1 SGHNT and CDR2 YENEEA. Trimming took off 1 base at V and 5 bases at J, with 14 bases between the two ends. There are 16 residues in the CDR3. CDR3 sequence (DNA): TGTGCCAGCAGCTTAGGTGTCGGGGGGCGTACCGGGGAGCTGTTTTTT. Its translation is CASSLGVGGRTGELFF.

The J gene is TRBJ1-2, the V gene TRBV6-2 or TRBV6-3; 12 nucleotides match TRBD1. V was clipped by 5 bases and J by 7 bases; unmatched bases: 8. This CDR3 has 15 residues. Germline-derived CDR1 and CDR2 are MNHEY and SVGEGT. As DNA, the CDR3 is TGTGCCAGCAGTCCCCTTCGGGACAGGGGGCTTGGCTACACCTTC. Its translation is CASSPLRDRGLGYTF.

The rearrangement joins TRBV2 to TRBJ2-7, with a tentative D call TRBD1 (6 bases). CDR3 size: 14 residues. CDR1 and CDR2 from the germline V gene are SNHLY and FYNNEI. V was pared by 8 bases and J by 3 bases, with 17 bases between. The CDR3 coding sequence is TGTGCCAGCGAAACCGGGACAACAGACTACGAGCAGTACTTC. Its translation is CASETGTTDYEQYF.

V usage is TRBV30 and J usage is TRBJ1-2, with a possible D match to TRBD1 (5 bases). V lost 5 bases and J lost 0, with 13 bases in between. CDR3 length: 14 residues. Germline CDR1 and CDR2: GTSNPN and SVGIG (reference sequence). The CDR3 nucleotides read TGTGCCTGGTCCCGGACACAGGCTAACTATGGCTACACCTTC. This sequence encodes CAWSRTQANYGYTF.

The chain recombines TRBV4-3 with TRBJ1-2; 7 bases fit TRBD1. The CDR3 is made up of 14 amino acids. Germline values: CDR1 LGHNA, CDR2 YSLEER. Trimming cost V 2 bases and J 4 bases; bases outside gene matches: 4. The CDR3 DNA reads as TGCGCCAGCAGCCAACAGGGGGGCGGCTATGGCTACACCTTC. This gives the protein CASSQQGGGYGYTF.

The chain carries TRBV21-1 and TRBJ2-5; TRBD1, the D gene given by the table, was not confirmed from the DNA. TRBV21-1 is termed a pseudogene. This CDR3 contains 16 residues. The CDR3 DNA is TGTGCCAGCAGCAATAGGTGTCTCAGGGGAAAGGAGACCCAGTACTTC. Translation gives CASSNRCLRGKETQYF.

The gene calls are TRBV6-4 and TRBJ2-1; possible D gene TRBD1, 6 bases. The germline CDR1 and CDR2 sequences are MRHNA and SNTAGT. This CDR3 comprises 16 residues. V was trimmed by 0 bases and J by 8 bases, leaving 17 bases between them. CDR3 DNA: TGTGCCAGCAGTGACTCGGGGACAACACTGAGCGATGAGCAGTTCTTC. Translating gives CASSDSGTTLSDEQFF.

The genes are TRBV14 and TRBJ1-4; a possible D gene is TRBD1 (5 bases). V was clipped by 4 bases and J by 8 bases, with 17 bases between them. CDR3 length equals 15 residues. CDR1 SGHDN and CDR2 FVKESK come from the germline V gene. Here the CDR3 reads CASSPLTGEGEKLFF. CDR3 nucleotide sequence: TGTGCCAGCAGCCCCCTAACGGGGGAAGGAGAAAAACTGTTTTTT.